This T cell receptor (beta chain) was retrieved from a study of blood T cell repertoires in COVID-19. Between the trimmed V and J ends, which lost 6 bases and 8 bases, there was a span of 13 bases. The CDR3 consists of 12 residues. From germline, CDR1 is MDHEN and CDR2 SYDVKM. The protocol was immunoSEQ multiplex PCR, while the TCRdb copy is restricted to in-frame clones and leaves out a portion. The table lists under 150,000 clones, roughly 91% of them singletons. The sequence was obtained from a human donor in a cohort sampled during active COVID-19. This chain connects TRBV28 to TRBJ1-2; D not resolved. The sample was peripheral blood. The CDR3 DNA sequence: TGTGCCAGCAGCCTCAATACTCCAGGCTACACCTTC. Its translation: CASSLNTPGYTF.